The rows below give T cell receptor beta chains drawn from one sample of a study of blood T cell repertoires in COVID-19. Assay: immunoSEQ multiplex PCR; the TCRdb copy retains only in-frame clones and omits some. The table has about 180,000 clones, roughly 82% seen once. The sequenced sample consisted of PBMCs or T cells enriched from blood (not recorded which). All receptors come from a woman in her twenties or thirties who had recovered from COVID-19. Both conserved end residues are part of each CDR3. D genes are given only for firm matches. Not all rows give a size; the values are once, few, many and, for expanded clones, a class.

cdr3_nt	cdr3_aa	clone_size	d_call	v_call	j_call
TGTGCCAGTAACGTCGACAGGGGGAAATACGAGCAGTACTTC	CASNVDRGKYEQYF	.	TRBD1	TRBV6-5	TRBJ2-7
TGCGCCAGCAGCTTGGAGCCTAGCGGACCAACGAGCACAGATACGCAGTATTTT	CASSLEPSGPTSTDTQYF	.	TRBD2	TRBV5-1	TRBJ2-3
TGTGCCAGCGATAAGCAGGGTAACGGGGAGCTGTTTTTT	CASDKQGNGELFF	.	.	TRBV5-5	TRBJ2-2
TGTGCCAGCAGCCCCGGTAGTAACACTGAAGCTTTCTTT	CASSPGSNTEAFF	.	.	TRBV7-3	TRBJ1-1
TGTGCCAGCAGTGAGGGACAGGGGGCGCGCTTCTATGGCTACACCTTC	CASSEGQGARFYGYTF	.	TRBD1	TRBV28	TRBJ1-2
TGCGCCAGCAGCCAGACTACGGGACAGGGGGCCTCACCCCTCCACTTT	CASSQTTGQGASPLHF	.	TRBD1	TRBV4-1	TRBJ1-6
TGTGCCAGCAGTTTCTGGGACATTGACCTAAGGGAGCAGTACTTC	CASSFWDIDLREQYF	.	.	TRBV28	TRBJ2-7
TGCAGCGTAAAATTTCTAGCGGGGTACGAGCAGTACTTC	CSVKFLAGYEQYF	.	TRBD2	TRBV29-1	TRBJ2-7
TGTGCCAGCAGTGACTCGAAACTAGCGGGAGGGCCTGAGCAGTTCTTC	CASSDSKLAGGPEQFF	.	TRBD2	TRBV6-4	TRBJ2-1
TGTGCCATCCTTACAGGGGGGGGAAGCACCGCGAATGGCTACACCTTC	CAILTGGGSTANGYTF	.	TRBD1	TRBV28	TRBJ1-2
TGTGCCAGCACCCTAGGACAGGGGAGGGCTAACACTGAAGCTTTCTTT	CASTLGQGRANTEAFF	.	TRBD1	TRBV5-4	TRBJ1-1
TGTGCCATCAGGAGGGGAGCGGGAGAGGGAGATACGCAGTATTTT	CAIRRGAGEGDTQYF	.	TRBD2	TRBV10-3	TRBJ2-3
TGTGCCAGCCTCAGTAACTATGGCTACACCTTC	CASLSNYGYTF	.	.	TRBV28	TRBJ1-2
TGTGCCATCAGCACCAGAAGTGGATCGACAGGGGGCGAGAGGTCCTACGAGCAGTACTTC	CAISTRSGSTGGERSYEQYF	once	TRBD1	TRBV10-3	TRBJ2-7
TGCGCCAGCAGCCAGGGGCCGCTGGCGGAACTAAACACCGGGGAGCTGTTTTTT	CASSQGPLAELNTGELFF	.	.	TRBV4-1	TRBJ2-2
TGTGCCAGCAGCTTATTCGGAGCCAATGAGCAGTTCTTC	CASSLFGANEQFF	once	.	TRBV11-3	TRBJ2-1
TGTGCCAGCTCACCAGGGGGCTCCTCTGGAAACACCATATATTTT	CASSPGGSSGNTIYF	once	.	TRBV18	TRBJ1-3
TGTGCCAGCAGACCCCTAGCGGACTACGAGCAGTACTTC	CASRPLADYEQYF	.	TRBD2	TRBV6-5	TRBJ2-7
TGCGCCAGCAGCCCGGGGGATTCCCGGAGTGTTGAGACCCAGTACTTC	CASSPGDSRSVETQYF	.	.	TRBV5-1	TRBJ2-5
TGTGCCAGCAGCTCAAGGACAGGACTTTATGGCTACACCTTC	CASSSRTGLYGYTF	.	TRBD1	TRBV7-8	TRBJ1-2
TGTGCCAGTAAGTATCAGAATACGAACACTGAAGCTTTCTTT	CASKYQNTNTEAFF	.	.	TRBV19	TRBJ1-1
TGTGCCAGCAGTGAATTGAGCTACCCTGGGACTAGCGGGAGCTACGAGCAGTACTTC	CASSELSYPGTSGSYEQYF	.	TRBD2	TRBV6-1	TRBJ2-7
TGTGCCAGCAGTGATGCAGGGGGCAAGGGTCAGCCCCAGCATTTT	CASSDAGGKGQPQHF	.	TRBD1	TRBV2	TRBJ1-5
TGCGCCAGCAGCCAGGGACTAGCGGGACCCTACAATGAGCAGTTCTTC	CASSQGLAGPYNEQFF	.	TRBD2	TRBV5-1	TRBJ2-1
TGCGCCAGCAGCTTGAGACAGGGGGCCAACGAGCAGTACTTC	CASSLRQGANEQYF	.	TRBD1	TRBV5-1	TRBJ2-7
TGTGCCAGCAGCCAAGGGGCAACTAGCGGGAGGGGTGGCAATGAGCAGTTCTTC	CASSQGATSGRGGNEQFF	.	TRBD2	TRBV3-1/TRBV3-2	TRBJ2-1
TGTGCCAGCTTAGTGGGGGGAAACACTGAAGCTTTCTTT	CASLVGGNTEAFF	.	.	TRBV28	TRBJ1-1
TGCGCCAGCAGGAAGTCATCAGGGGGGTTTTACGAGCAGTACTTC	CASRKSSGGFYEQYF	.	.	TRBV5-1	TRBJ2-7
TGTGCCAGTAGTACCCGGGAAAACACTGAAGCTTTCTTT	CASSTRENTEAFF	.	.	TRBV19	TRBJ1-1
TGTGCCAGCAGTTGGGGGGAGGGGACTAGCCTGACCTACGAGCAGTACTTC	CASSWGEGTSLTYEQYF	.	TRBD2	TRBV28	TRBJ2-7